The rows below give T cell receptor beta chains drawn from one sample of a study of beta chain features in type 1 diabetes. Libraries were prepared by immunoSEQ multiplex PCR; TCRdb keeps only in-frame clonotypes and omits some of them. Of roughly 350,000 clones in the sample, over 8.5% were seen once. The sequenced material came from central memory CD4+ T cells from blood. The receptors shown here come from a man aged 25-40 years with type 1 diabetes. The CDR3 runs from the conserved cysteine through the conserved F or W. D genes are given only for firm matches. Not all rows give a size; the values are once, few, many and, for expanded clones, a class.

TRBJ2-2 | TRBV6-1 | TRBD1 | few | CASSELVGQNSGELFF | TGTGCCAGCAGTGAGTTGGTGGGACAGAACTCCGGGGAGCTGTTTTTT
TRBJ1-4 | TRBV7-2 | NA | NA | CASSSEVGAAWEKLFF | TGTGCCAGCAGCTCCGAGGTGGGGGCTGCCTGGGAAAAACTGTTTTTT
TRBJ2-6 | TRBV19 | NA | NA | CASSPGTLGANVLTF | TGTGCCAGTAGTCCTGGGACACTTGGGGCCAACGTCCTGACTTTC
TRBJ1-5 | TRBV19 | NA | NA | CASRRGHGRNSNQPQHF | TGTGCCAGTAGGAGGGGCCATGGGAGGAATAGCAATCAGCCCCAGCATTTT
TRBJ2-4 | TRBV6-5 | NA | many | CASRVGGGGGNIQYF | TGTGCCAGCAGAGTCGGAGGGGGCGGGGGAAACATTCAGTACTTC
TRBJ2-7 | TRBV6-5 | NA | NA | CASSLVARDYEQYF | TGTGCCAGCAGTTTAGTAGCGAGAGACTACGAGCAGTACTTC
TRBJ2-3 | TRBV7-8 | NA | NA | CASSLGPQVADTQYF | TGTGCCAGCAGCTTGGGTCCGCAGGTGGCAGATACGCAGTATTTT
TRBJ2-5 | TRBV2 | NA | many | CASLPLGGMETQYF | TGTGCCAGCCTCCCCTTAGGGGGGATGGAGACCCAGTACTTC
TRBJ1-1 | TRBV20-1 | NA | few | CSAIDISEAFF | TGCAGTGCTATAGACATATCCGAAGCTTTCTTT
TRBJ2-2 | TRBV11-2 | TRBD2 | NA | CASSSASGRAGTGELFF | TGTGCCAGCAGCAGCGCTAGCGGGAGGGCAGGGACCGGGGAGCTGTTTTTT
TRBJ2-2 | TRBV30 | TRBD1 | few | CAWSDYLQGANTGELFF | TGTGCCTGGAGTGACTACTTACAGGGGGCGAACACCGGGGAGCTGTTTTTT
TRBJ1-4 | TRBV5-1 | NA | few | CASSLGEINEKLFF | TGCGCCAGCAGCTTGGGGGAAATTAATGAAAAACTGTTTTTT
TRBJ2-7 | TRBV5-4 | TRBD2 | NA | CASSPALATSSYEQYF | TGTGCCAGCAGCCCGGCACTAGCGACCAGCTCCTACGAGCAGTACTTC
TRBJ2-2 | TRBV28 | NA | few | CASRYRVGTGELFF | TGTGCCAGCCGCTACAGGGTAGGCACCGGGGAGCTGTTTTTT
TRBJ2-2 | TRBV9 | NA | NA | CASSQDGLAGLTGELFF | TGTGCCAGCAGCCAAGATGGGCTAGCTGGGCTCACCGGGGAGCTGTTTTTT
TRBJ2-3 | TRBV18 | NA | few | CASSLSPLAETQYF | TGTGCCAGCTCGTTAAGCCCCTTAGCGGAGACGCAGTATTTT